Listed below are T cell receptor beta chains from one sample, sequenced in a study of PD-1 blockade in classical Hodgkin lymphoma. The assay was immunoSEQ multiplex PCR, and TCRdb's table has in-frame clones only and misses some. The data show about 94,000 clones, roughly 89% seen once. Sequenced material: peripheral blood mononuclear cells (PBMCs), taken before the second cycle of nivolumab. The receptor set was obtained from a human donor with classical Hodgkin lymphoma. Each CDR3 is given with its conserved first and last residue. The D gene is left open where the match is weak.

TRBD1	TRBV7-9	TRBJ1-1	CASSRTGLNTEAFF	TGTGCCAGCAGCCGGACAGGGTTGAACACTGAAGCTTTCTTT
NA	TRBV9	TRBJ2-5	CASSVTPDTRETQYF	TGTGCCAGCAGCGTAACCCCGGACACCCGAGAGACCCAGTACTTC
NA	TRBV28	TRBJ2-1	CASMLLHSSDEQFF	TGTGCCAGCATGCTTCTCCATTCCAGCGATGAGCAGTTCTTC
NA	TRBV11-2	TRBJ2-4	CASSLFIPQYF	TGTGCCAGCAGCTTGTTCATTCCCCAGTACTTC
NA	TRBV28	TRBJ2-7	CASRESGFYEQYF	TGTGCCAGCAGAGAATCAGGATTCTACGAGCAGTACTTC
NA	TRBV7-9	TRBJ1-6	CASSLGTDNNSPLHF	TGTGCCAGCAGCTTGGGGACGGATAACAATTCACCCCTCCACTTT
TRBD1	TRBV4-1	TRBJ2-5	CASSQDRMGQGKETQYF	TGCGCCAGCAGCCAAGATCGGATGGGACAGGGTAAAGAGACCCAGTACTTC
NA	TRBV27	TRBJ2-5	CASGTMRDGALSQYF	TGTGCCAGCGGTACCATGAGGGACGGTGCTTTGTCCCAGTACTTC
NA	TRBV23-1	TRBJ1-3	CASSQSSRTASSGNTIYF	TGCGCCAGCAGTCAATCTTCTCGGACAGCGTCCTCTGGAAACACCATATATTTT
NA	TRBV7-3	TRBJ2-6	CASSSGGRGSGANVLTF	TGTGCCAGCAGCTCCGGGGGCAGGGGCTCTGGGGCCAACGTCCTGACTTTC